These T cell receptor beta chains were read from a single sample in a study of T cells in Graves' hyperthyroidism and ophthalmopathy. From the multiplex PCR reads, TCRdb called clonotypes with MiXCR, one entry per CDR3 protein. Among 600,000 or so distinct CDR3 sequences listed, around 14% were seen once. Source material: blood. All receptors derive from a young woman with Graves' ophthalmopathy. The CDR3 runs from the conserved cysteine through the conserved F or W. Fields, in order: clone size, D gene, J gene, V gene, CDR3 DNA, CDR3 protein. A D gene is named only where the DNA matches it firmly. Clone size, where shown, is once, few, many, or a class for clones that have expanded.

clone_size: few
d_call: .
j_call: TRBJ2-7
v_call: TRBV27
cdr3_nt: TGTGCCAGCAGTTTTAGCATCTCCTCCTACGAGCAGTACTTC
cdr3_aa: CASSFSISSYEQYF

clone_size: many
d_call: TRBD2
j_call: TRBJ2-1
v_call: TRBV6-1
cdr3_nt: TGTGCCAGCAGGCCTCCGGGAGGCGAGCAGTTCTTC
cdr3_aa: CASRPPGGEQFF

clone_size: many
d_call: .
j_call: TRBJ1-6
v_call: TRBV12-3/TRBV12-4
cdr3_nt: TGTGCCAGCAGTTTTTTTCCAGGGAAGATGATTTCTTCACCCCTCCACTTT
cdr3_aa: CASSFFPGKMISSPLHF

clone_size: many
d_call: TRBD2
j_call: TRBJ2-1
v_call: TRBV18
cdr3_nt: TGTGCCAGCTCTCCAAGCGGGGTCTCCTACAATGAGCAGTTCTTC
cdr3_aa: CASSPSGVSYNEQFF

clone_size: once
d_call: TRBD1
j_call: TRBJ1-1
v_call: TRBV20-1
cdr3_nt: TGCAGTGCTGAACGACAGGGACAGGGGTACACTGAAGCTTTCTTT
cdr3_aa: CSAERQGQGYTEAFF

clone_size: many
d_call: .
j_call: TRBJ1-2
v_call: TRBV6-1
cdr3_nt: TGTGCCAGCAGTCTGGTGTATGGCTACACCTTC
cdr3_aa: CASSLVYGYTF

clone_size: .
d_call: TRBD2
j_call: TRBJ2-3
v_call: TRBV6-2/TRBV6-3
cdr3_nt: TGTGCCAGCAGTTACTCGGAAGCGGGCGGGGGTCGGGATACGCAGTATTTT
cdr3_aa: CASSYSEAGGGRDTQYF

clone_size: many
d_call: .
j_call: TRBJ2-1
v_call: TRBV28
cdr3_nt: TGTGCCAGCAGTTGGGGGACAAATGAGCAGTTCTTC
cdr3_aa: CASSWGTNEQFF

clone_size: many
d_call: .
j_call: TRBJ1-1
v_call: TRBV2
cdr3_nt: TGTGCCAGCAGCCAGGTTATGGGAGACTTGAACACTGAAGCTTTCTTT
cdr3_aa: CASSQVMGDLNTEAFF

clone_size: .
d_call: TRBD2
j_call: TRBJ2-7
v_call: TRBV19
cdr3_nt: TGTGCCAGTAGTACCCGGGGGGGTCGAGTAGGAAACGAGCAGTACTTC
cdr3_aa: CASSTRGGRVGNEQYF

clone_size: many
d_call: .
j_call: TRBJ1-1
v_call: TRBV7-9
cdr3_nt: TGTGCCAGCAGCTTAGCCAAGGGCGGGAACACTGAAGCTTTCTTT
cdr3_aa: CASSLAKGGNTEAFF

clone_size: few
d_call: .
j_call: TRBJ2-7
v_call: TRBV4-1
cdr3_nt: TGCGCCAGCAGCCAAGAGACACAGACCTACGAGCAGTACTTC
cdr3_aa: CASSQETQTYEQYF

clone_size: many
d_call: .
j_call: TRBJ2-5
v_call: TRBV6-1
cdr3_nt: TGTGCCAGCAGTGAAGCTCGGGGAGGTTGGCGGCAAGAGACCCAGTACTTC
cdr3_aa: CASSEARGGWRQETQYF

clone_size: many
d_call: TRBD2
j_call: TRBJ2-1
v_call: TRBV4-1
cdr3_nt: TGCGCCAGCAGCCAAGATCCGAGCGGGAGGCACAATGAGCAGTTCTTC
cdr3_aa: CASSQDPSGRHNEQFF

clone_size: .
d_call: .
j_call: TRBJ1-3
v_call: TRBV18
cdr3_nt: TGTGCCAGCTCAGCCGAACGGGCCTCTGGAAACACCATATATTTT
cdr3_aa: CASSAERASGNTIYF

clone_size: .
d_call: TRBD1
j_call: TRBJ1-2
v_call: TRBV28
cdr3_nt: TGTGCCAGCAATCCGGGACAGGGCTACTATGGCTACACCTTC
cdr3_aa: CASNPGQGYYGYTF

clone_size: .
d_call: .
j_call: TRBJ1-6
v_call: TRBV9
cdr3_nt: TGTGCCAGCAGTGAATTCAGGACAGACAAATTCATGACCCTCCACTTT
cdr3_aa: CASSEFRTDKFMTLHF

clone_size: many
d_call: .
j_call: TRBJ2-3
v_call: TRBV9
cdr3_nt: TGTGCCAGCAGCGTCTATACAGATACGCAGTATTTT
cdr3_aa: CASSVYTDTQYF

clone_size: many
d_call: TRBD2
j_call: TRBJ2-1
v_call: TRBV24-1
cdr3_nt: TGTGCCACCAGTGATATGGGACTAGCGGGTGACAATGAGCAGTTCTTC
cdr3_aa: CATSDMGLAGDNEQFF

clone_size: many
d_call: TRBD1
j_call: TRBJ2-7
v_call: TRBV6-1
cdr3_nt: TGTGCCAGCAGTGAGCTCACAGGGGCCCCCTACGAGCAGTACTTC
cdr3_aa: CASSELTGAPYEQYF

clone_size: .
d_call: .
j_call: TRBJ2-5
v_call: TRBV4-1
cdr3_nt: TGCGCCAGCAGCAAACGGGACGTCCAAGAGACCCAGTACTTC
cdr3_aa: CASSKRDVQETQYF

clone_size: many
d_call: .
j_call: TRBJ2-7
v_call: TRBV6-1
cdr3_nt: TGTGCCAGCACTAACGTTGGAGGCGAGCAGTACTTC
cdr3_aa: CASTNVGGEQYF

clone_size: many
d_call: .
j_call: TRBJ2-7
v_call: TRBV7-9
cdr3_nt: TGTGCCAGCAGCTTAGGGCGGCGTGGGAGTTACGAGCAGTACTTC
cdr3_aa: CASSLGRRGSYEQYF

clone_size: .
d_call: .
j_call: TRBJ2-7
v_call: TRBV6-2/TRBV6-3
cdr3_nt: TGTGCCAGCAGTTACTCGACGATCGGAGCCCTAGGCCAGTACTTC
cdr3_aa: CASSYSTIGALGQYF

clone_size: .
d_call: .
j_call: TRBJ2-7
v_call: TRBV11-3
cdr3_nt: TGTGACAGCAGCTTCCCCCTCGAGCAGTACTTC
cdr3_aa: CDSSFPLEQYF

clone_size: .
d_call: .
j_call: TRBJ2-5
v_call: TRBV24-1
cdr3_nt: TGTGCCACCAGTGATTCCCGGGTAGCGCCGGAGACCCAGTACTTC
cdr3_aa: CATSDSRVAPETQYF

clone_size: few
d_call: TRBD1
j_call: TRBJ1-2
v_call: TRBV24-1
cdr3_nt: TGTGCCACCAGTGATTCCTGGCAGGGGGGCTATGGCTACACCTTC
cdr3_aa: CATSDSWQGGYGYTF